These 12 T cell receptor beta chains originate from one sample sequenced in a study of beta chain features in type 1 diabetes (dated by TCRdb to the late 2010s). Receptors were amplified or captured by the immunoSEQ multiplex PCR assay. The entire isolated RNA was reverse transcribed using the High Capacity cDNA Reverse Transcription Kit, and thus expressed TCRB transcripts were sequenced. TCRdb took over this immuneACCESS table, retaining in-frame rearrangements with V and J assigned. Such tables are incomplete; in checked studies, under half of the missing clones stem from an unresolved V gene, and the remainder is unexplained. Recorded for this sample are some 130,000 clones; roughly 10% of them occurred a single time. The ten largest clones represent 0.75% of the sample. No antigens are known for them. Summary of the overall study and its limitations: In all four CD4+ subsets, TCRB CDR3 length was moderately but significantly shorter in type 1 diabetes patients.

Source material: central memory CD4+ T cells from blood. These receptors all come from a man in his thirties or forties with type 1 diabetes.

This clone was seen more than once but under ten times. The V and J genes are TRBV5-1 and TRBJ2-3; possible D gene TRBD2, 6 bases. V was clipped by 2 bases and J by 5 bases, with 9 bases between them. This CDR3 contains 13 residues. Germline V CDR1 and CDR2: SGHRS, YFSETQ. This CDR3 is CASSFRAGDTQYF. The CDR3 nucleotides are TGCGCCAGCAGCTTCCGAGCGGGAGATACGCAGTATTTT.

The chain employs TRBV7-9 and TRBJ1-4, with D unclear. V was shortened by 2 bases and J by 0 bases, with 4 bases between the two germline ends. This CDR3 comprises 14 residues. Germline CDR1 and CDR2: SEHNR and FQNEAQ (reference sequence). In DNA form, the CDR3 reads TGTGCCAGCAGCTTACGTTCAACTAATGAAAAACTGTTTTTT. Protein sequence: CASSLRSTNEKLFF.

In this sample, this clone turned up a few times. The V call is TRBV7-2, the J call TRBJ2-7; D unclear. Germline V gene lookup returns CDR1 SGHTA and CDR2 FQGNSA. V lost 4 bases to trimming and J lost 3 bases, with 7 bases between them. The CDR3 spans 12 residues. As DNA, the CDR3 is TGTGCCAGCAGCTCTCCCTACTACGAGCAGTACTTC. It is translated as CASSSPYYEQYF.

In its sample, this clone was seen many times. This rearrangement joins TRBV20-1 to TRBJ2-1, with D uncertain. Germline assignment: CDR1 DFQATT and CDR2 SNEGSKA (reference sequence). The CDR3 totals 9 residues. The CDR3 region is CRLGWEQFF. The CDR3 DNA sequence: TGCAGGCTAGGATGGGAGCAGTTCTTC.

This clone was observed a few times. The chain carries TRBV7-3 and TRBJ1-2, with TRBD1 as a possible D gene (6 bases). Germline lookup yields CDR1 SGHTA and CDR2 FQGTGA. The CDR3 loop spans 14 amino acids. V shed 0 bases and J shed 8 bases, with 13 bases lying between them. CDR3 sequence (DNA): TGTGCCAGCAGCTTAACTCAGGGGCCCACAGGCTACACCTTC. Its translation: CASSLTQGPTGYTF.

The rearrangement links TRBV7-2 to TRBJ1-5; 9 bases are shared with TRBD1. V shed 6 bases and J 6 bases; nucleotides not matched to a gene: 9. Germline lookup yields CDR1 SGHTA and CDR2 FQGNSA. The CDR3 contains 15 residues. CDR3: CASRDPGQGAQPQHF. The CDR3, as DNA: TGTGCCAGCAGAGATCCGGGACAGGGCGCTCAGCCCCAGCATTTT.

This clone was found many times. CDR3 bases: TGTGCCAGCAGCTTCCAAAGCGGGGGCGGCGACATTCAGTACTTC. As protein: CASSFQSGGGDIQYF. This chain uses TRBV7-2 with TRBJ2-4; TRBD2 aligns across 8 bases. With V trimmed by 3 bases and J by 8 bases, 9 bases remained unmatched. Germline V gives CDR1 SGHTA, CDR2 FQGNSA. CDR3 size: 15 residues.

This clone was counted only a few times. The chain couples TRBV7-2 to TRBJ2-7; 15 bases match TRBD2. Germline values: CDR1 SGHTA, CDR2 FQGNSA. Trimming took 6 bases from V and 1 from J; bases not matched to a gene: 4. There are 16 residues in the CDR3. In DNA, the CDR3 is TGTGCCAGCAGTCGGACTAGCGGGGGGGGTTCCTACGAGCAGTACTTC. Amino acid sequence: CASSRTSGGGSYEQYF.

For the CDR3, the DNA is TGTGCCATCAGCGAACAGGAAACCACCGGGGAGCTGTTTTTT. Translation gives CAISEQETTGELFF. V gene TRBV10-3 combines with J gene TRBJ2-2, with D maybe TRBD1 (5 bases). CDR1 is ENHRY, CDR2 SYGVKD, per germline. The V end lost 6 bases, the J end lost 4 bases, and 12 bases lay between the germline ends. This CDR3 contains 14 residues.

Many counts were recorded for this clone. This chain uses TRBV19 with TRBJ2-3, with D uncertain. Trimming took off 5 bases at V and 4 bases at J, with 16 bases between the two ends. The CDR3 contains 15 residues. Germline-derived CDR1 and CDR2 are LNHDA and SQIVND (reference sequence). The CDR3 reads CASSPTMAQADTQYF. In nucleotides, the CDR3 is TGTGCCAGTAGTCCTACCATGGCGCAGGCAGATACGCAGTATTTT.

The table lists this clone with many counts. The chain employs TRBV27 and TRBJ2-6, with TRBD1 as a possible D gene (5 bases). The CDR3 runs to 19 residues. The V and J ends lost 0 bases and 5 bases respectively, with 20 bases between them. Germline assignment: CDR1 MNHEY and CDR2 SMNVEV (reference sequence). Here the CDR3 reads CASSLSNRSPQGRANVLTF. CDR3 DNA: TGTGCCAGCAGTTTATCGAACAGGAGCCCTCAAGGCAGGGCCAACGTCCTGACTTTC. The full variable domain, in which reference TRBV27 and TRBJ2-6 provide the parts outside the CDR3, is EAQVTQNPRYLITVTGKKLTVTCSQNMNHEYMSWYRQDPGLGLRQIYYSMNVEVTDKGDVPEGYKVSRKEKRNFPLILESPSPNQTSLYFCASSLSNRSPQGRANVLTFGAGSRLTVL.

This clone showed up just a few times. The genes are TRBV5-4 and TRBJ2-1; D is perhaps TRBD2 (5 bases). Per the germline V gene, CDR1 is SGHNT and CDR2 is YYREEE (reference sequence). The CDR3 spans 13 residues. V lost 0 bases, J lost 8 bases, and 9 bases lay in between. CDR3 in DNA: TGTGCCAGCAGCTTGGCAGCCGGGGATGAGCAGTTCTTC. Its protein product is CASSLAAGDEQFF.